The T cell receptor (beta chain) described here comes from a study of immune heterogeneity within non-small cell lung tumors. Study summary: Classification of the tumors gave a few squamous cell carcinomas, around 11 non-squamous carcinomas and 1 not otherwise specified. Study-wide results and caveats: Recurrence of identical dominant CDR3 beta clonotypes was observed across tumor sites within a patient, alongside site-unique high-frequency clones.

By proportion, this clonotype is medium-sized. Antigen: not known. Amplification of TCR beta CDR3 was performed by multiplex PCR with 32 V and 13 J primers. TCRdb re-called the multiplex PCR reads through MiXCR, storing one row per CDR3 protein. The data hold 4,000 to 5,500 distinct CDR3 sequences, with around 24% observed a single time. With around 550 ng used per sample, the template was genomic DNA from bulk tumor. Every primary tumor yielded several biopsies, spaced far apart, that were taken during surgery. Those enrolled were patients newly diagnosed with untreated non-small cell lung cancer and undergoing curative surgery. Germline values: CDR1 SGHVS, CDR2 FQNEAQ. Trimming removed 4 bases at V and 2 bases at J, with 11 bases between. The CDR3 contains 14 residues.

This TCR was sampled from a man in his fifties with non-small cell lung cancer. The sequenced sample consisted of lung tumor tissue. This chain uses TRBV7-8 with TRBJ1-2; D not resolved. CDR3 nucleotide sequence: TGTGCCAGCAGCTCCCGGACGGGGAACTATGGCTACACCTTC. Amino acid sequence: CASSSRTGNYGYTF. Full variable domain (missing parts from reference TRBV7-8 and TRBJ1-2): GAGVSQSPRYKVAKRGQDVALRCDPISGHVSLFWYQQALGQGPEFLTYFQNEAQLDKSGLPSDRFFAERPEGSVSTLKIQRTQQEDSAVYLCASSSRTGNYGYTFGSGTRLTVV.